The 8 T cell receptor beta chains in this list originate from one sample, sequenced in a study of T cell changes during pregnancy in multiple sclerosis. This table comes from immunoSEQ multiplex PCR, and its TCRdb copy is limited to in-frame clones, with some not included. This repertoire shows 40,000 to 55,000 clones, about 90% found once; its top ten account for roughly 0.5%. This specimen consisted of CD4+ T cells from peripheral blood mononuclear cells, obtained in the third trimester of pregnancy. The receptor source for this set is a female donor with multiple sclerosis, enrolled in a pregnancy study.

V gene TRBV2 combines with J gene TRBJ2-3; 11 nucleotides align to TRBD1. Germline V gives CDR1 SNHLY, CDR2 FYNNEI. The CDR3 sequence is 14 residues long. Trimming removed 10 bases from V and 4 bases from J; junction bases left unmatched: 7. DNA of the CDR3: TGTGCCATCTCGAGGACAGGGGGCGCAGATACGCAGTATTTT. It is translated as CAISRTGGADTQYF.

In DNA, the CDR3 is TGTGCCAGCAGCTTAGCTCGGGTTGGCAGGGGAAATAGCTCTGGAAACACCATATATTTT. Protein product: CASSLARVGRGNSSGNTIYF. The chain is built from TRBV7-8 and TRBJ1-3, with D possibly being TRBD1 (6 bases). V was trimmed by 0 bases and J by 0 bases, leaving 21 bases between them. The CDR3 extends over 20 amino acids. Germline values: CDR1 SGHVS, CDR2 FQNEAQ. The variable domain in full, completed from reference TRBV7-8 and TRBJ1-3, reads GAGVSQSPRYKVAKRGQDVALRCDPISGHVSLFWYQQALGQGPEFLTYFQNEAQLDKSGLPSDRFFAERPEGSVSTLKIQRTQQEDSAVYLCASSLARVGRGNSSGNTIYFGEGSWLTVV.

This chain joins TRBV5-6 and TRBJ2-7; 9 bases are a match to TRBD2. Germline V lookup: CDR1 SGHDT, CDR2 YYEEEE. With V trimmed by 1 base and J by 3 bases, 2 bases remained unmatched. CDR3 length equals 14 residues. The DNA for the CDR3 is TGTGCCAGCAGCTTGAGCGGGAGGATCTACGAGCAGTACTTC. It is translated as CASSLSGRIYEQYF.

The rearrangement links TRBV6-6 to TRBJ2-1; 7 nucleotides agree with TRBD1. This CDR3 comprises 15 residues. V dropped 0 bases and J dropped 8; count of bases not matched to a gene: 7. The germline gives CDR1 MNHNY, CDR2 SVGAGI (reference sequence). The CDR3 reads CASSYSDRYGDEQFF. The CDR3 region has the DNA TGTGCCAGCAGTTACTCGGACAGGTATGGCGATGAGCAGTTCTTC.

The rearrangement joins TRBV18 to TRBJ2-5; TRBD1 matches at 7 bases. V shed 6 bases and J 5 bases; nucleotides not matched to a gene: 9. Germline V gives CDR1 KGHSH, CDR2 LQKENI. The length of the CDR3 is 14 residues. The CDR3 protein is CASSRDRLAETQYF. The CDR3 DNA is TGTGCCAGCTCCCGGGACAGACTTGCGGAGACCCAGTACTTC.

V usage is TRBV2 and J usage is TRBJ2-5; a possible D gene is TRBD2 (5 bases). Trimming shortened V by 3 bases and J by 5 bases, and 13 bases separated the two germline ends. The CDR3 runs to 14 residues. CDR1 is SNHLY, CDR2 FYNNEI, per germline. The CDR3 nucleotides read TGTGCCAGCAGTGACTCCCGGTCGGGGGAGACCCAGTACTTC. As protein: CASSDSRSGETQYF.

A note on this clone: Other DNA sequences from this sample encode an identical CDR3 as well. The V call is TRBV7-2, the J call TRBJ1-2; 10 positions agree with TRBD1. The V gene's germline CDR1 is SGHTA and CDR2 FQGNSA. The CDR3 contains 16 residues. V dropped 5 bases and J dropped 4; count of bases not matched to a gene: 10. CDR3 in DNA: TGTGCCAGCAGCCCACGACAGGGGGCGCCAGTCTATGGCTACACCTTC. This gives the protein CASSPRQGAPVYGYTF.

The chain recombines TRBV6-6 with TRBJ2-2; the match to TRBD2 covers 8 bases. The V and J ends lost 7 bases and 3 bases, in that order; junction bases with no gene match: 10. CDR1 is MNHNY and CDR2 is SVGAGI in the germline V gene (reference sequence). The CDR3 is 16 amino acids. The CDR3 region is CASKKAGALYTGELFF. The CDR3 DNA sequence: TGTGCCAGCAAAAAAGCGGGAGCTTTGTACACCGGGGAGCTGTTTTTT.